A single sample gave rise to the 25 T cell receptor beta chains below, sequenced in a study of T cells expressing NK-cell markers (TCRdb year 2020). Library preparation was by 5' RACE. TCRdb names Illumina HiSeq 2000 as the instrument used. The reads were reprocessed in TCRdb, with one entry per CDR3 protein sequence and no accompanying DNA. Per the sample table, the count is 550,000 or so distinct CDR3 sequences. The top ten hold approximately 3.5% of the sample. The sample consisted of blood T cells: a sorted CD56 or NKG2C T cell subset, CD4+ or CD8+ T cells, or bulk PBMC T cells (not recorded which). These receptors originate from a man aged 18-30 years in good health. Donor details come from another sample of the same person, matched by shared clones.

V gene TRBV30 combines with J gene TRBJ2-1; TCRdb's D call, TRBD2, is unchecked because there is no DNA. Germline V gene lookup returns CDR1 GTSNPN and CDR2 SVGIG (reference sequence). The CDR3 spans 11 residues. This CDR3 is CAWVSSGLAFF.

The gene calls are TRBV12-3 or TRBV12-4 and TRBJ2-5. CDR3 length equals 13 residues. CDR3 sequence reads: CASSGVRQETQYF.

V is TRBV25-1 and J is TRBJ2-4; the TRBD2 assignment by TCRdb is unverifiable without DNA. The CDR3 contains 18 residues. Germline CDR1 is MGHDK and CDR2 is SYGVNS. The CDR3 protein is CASSVGGGPSGTLNIQYF.

V gene TRBV11-1 combines with J gene TRBJ2-5; without DNA, the TCRdb call of TRBD2 cannot be checked. The germline CDR1 and CDR2 sequences are SGHAT and FQDESV (reference sequence). CDR3 length: 18 amino acids. The CDR3 here is CASDTSGGQLEIQETQYF.

V and J are TRBV11-1 and TRBJ2-7; the D call from TCRdb, TRBD1, cannot be confirmed without DNA. The CDR3 runs 18 residues. Germline V CDR1 and CDR2: SGHAT, FQDESV (reference sequence). Here the CDR3 reads CASKSNHVGGGSSYEQYF.

The chain is built from TRBV25-1 and TRBJ1-2. The CDR3 runs to 12 residues. Germline V gives CDR1 MGHDK, CDR2 SYGVNS. CDR3 sequence: CASDGSNYGYTF.

V is TRBV20-1 and J is TRBJ2-1; TCRdb picks TRBD1, but there is no DNA to check that call. Germline-derived CDR1 and CDR2 are DFQATT and SNEGSKA (reference sequence). There are 14 residues in the CDR3. CDR3 in amino acids: CSAAHGGAGNEQFF.

This chain uses TRBV6-5 with TRBJ2-4; checking the TCRdb D call of TRBD1 is not possible without DNA. The CDR3 consists of 15 residues. Germline V gene sequence: CDR1 MNHEY, CDR2 SVGAGI. CDR3: CASSYGQGDKNIQYF.

V gene TRBV5-1 combines with J gene TRBJ2-1; TCRdb's D call of TRBD2 is untestable without DNA. Germline-derived CDR1 and CDR2 are SGHRS and YFSETQ. CDR3 size: 18 residues. CDR3 in amino acids: CASSPFGTSGTSYNEQFF.

V is TRBV20-1 and J is TRBJ2-3; TCRdb proposes TRBD2, but this gene call is untestable without DNA. The CDR3 runs to 17 residues. Germline CDR1 reads DFQATT; CDR2 reads SNEGSKA (reference sequence). The chain's CDR3 is CSAKGVLAGVGTDTQYF.

The rearrangement uses TRBV7-9 and TRBJ2-1; lacking DNA, the TRBD2 call made by TCRdb goes unchecked. This CDR3 has 17 residues. CDR1 and CDR2 (germline): SEHNR, FQNEAQ (reference sequence). CDR3 sequence reads: CASSPGGLAGDYNEQFF.

J is TRBJ2-3 and V is TRBV12-3 or TRBV12-4; lacking DNA, the TRBD1 call made by TCRdb goes unchecked. CDR3 length equals 17 residues. The CDR3 is CASRRYRDRGTTDTQYF.

CDR3 loop: CATQGRSNQPQHF. This chain links TRBV6-1 with TRBJ1-5; TCRdb names TRBD1, which stays unverified in the absence of DNA. The CDR3 is made up of 13 amino acids. Per the germline V gene, CDR1 is MNHNS and CDR2 is SASEGT.

The chain employs TRBV21-1 and TRBJ2-1; TCRdb calls TRBD2, which cannot be checked without DNA. TRBV21-1 is a recognized pseudogene. The CDR3 is made up of 18 amino acids. The CDR3: CASSKGDREASSYNEQFF.

The V and J genes are TRBV11-2 and TRBJ1-4; absent DNA, TCRdb's TRBD1 call cannot be checked. CDR1 and CDR2 from the germline V gene are SGHAT and FQNNGV. The CDR3 is 14 residues long. The CDR3 loop is CASSFGQGIEKLFF.

CDR3 protein: CASTPMGAGGNEQFF. J is TRBJ2-1 and V is TRBV7-9; TCRdb lists TRBD1, though no DNA is available to test this call. There are 15 residues in the CDR3. CDR1 is SEHNR and CDR2 is FQNEAQ in the germline V gene (reference sequence).

J is TRBJ2-6 and V is TRBV5-1; the TCRdb D gene call, TRBD2, has no DNA to confirm it. The CDR3 loop spans 15 amino acids. Germline lookup yields CDR1 SGHRS and CDR2 YFSETQ. The CDR3 sequence is CASSLGGGAANVLTF.

CDR3 region: CASTPTLGGFRTGELFF. This sequence joins TRBV7-9 and TRBJ2-2; checking the TCRdb D call of TRBD1 is not possible without DNA. CDR1 and CDR2 (germline): SEHNR, FQNEAQ (reference sequence). This CDR3 contains 17 residues.

The chain is built from TRBV6-5 and TRBJ2-4. Germline V CDR1 and CDR2: MNHEY, SVGAGI. The CDR3 consists of 16 residues. The CDR3 region is CASSYVQGSAKNIQYF.

V usage is TRBV5-1 and J usage is TRBJ2-5; TCRdb calls TRBD2, which cannot be checked without DNA. This CDR3 region has 15 residues. Germline V gene data show CDR1 as SGHRS and CDR2 as YFSETQ. CDR3 region: CASSLVGQTGETQYF.

The chain couples TRBV5-6 to TRBJ2-5; TCRdb's D gene call, TRBD1, goes unchecked for lack of DNA. The CDR3 runs 14 residues. The V gene's germline CDR1 is SGHDT and CDR2 YYEEEE. This CDR3 reads CASSYRTGTETQYF.

V usage is TRBV15 and J usage is TRBJ2-1; TCRdb's D call of TRBD1 is untestable without DNA. The CDR3 is 17 amino acids. CDR1 and CDR2 from the germline V gene are LNHNV and YYDKDF (reference sequence). The chain's CDR3 is CATSRDPLSGPYNEQFF.

V and J are TRBV7-2 and TRBJ1-5. CDR3 size: 13 residues. The V gene's germline CDR1 is SGHTA and CDR2 FQGNSA. CDR3 region: CASSPSTARPQHF.

The chain recombines TRBV20-1 with TRBJ2-3; TCRdb indicates TRBD1, and absent DNA this call remains unverified. Germline CDR1 reads DFQATT; CDR2 reads SNEGSKA (reference sequence). The CDR3 totals 15 residues. CDR3: CSASTLRGIADTQYF.

The chain employs TRBV12-3 or TRBV12-4 and TRBJ2-1. This CDR3 has 13 amino acids. CDR3 loop: CASRVSSYNEQFF.